This TCR beta chain stems from a study (dated by TCRdb to between 2014 and 2017). Context from the whole study: The study tested whether tumor-infiltrating Tregs in breast cancer are recruited from blood Tregs or converted in situ from other CD4+ T cell subsets.

Tregs were isolated as CD4+CD25+CD127-/low cells. Tregs, naive and memory CD4+ T cells from tumor, blood and ipsilateral draining lymph nodes of a handful of breast cancer patients underwent full-length TCR alpha and beta sequencing. Tumor tissue and lymph nodes from ipsilateral axillary dissection were perfused with PBS, minced and digested with collagenase I and hyaluronidase. Ficoll density gradient centrifugation was used to isolate mononuclear cells from lymph nodes or from 50 ml of peripheral blood. Sorted cell populations were confirmed by FACS to exceed 90% purity. The CDR3 runs 14 amino acids, cysteine and phenylalanine included. Only the CDR3 DNA stays, 42 bases, in frame from base 1. At the junction V is shortened by 2 bases and J by 1 base; bases outside the gene matches: 1. From a lookup of the germline V gene (reference sequence), CDR1 and CDR2 are SGHKS and YYEKEE. This clonotype was seen ten or more times. This clone's antigen is unknown. No base qualities exist here, and no much larger clone lies one base off it.

Amplification of full-length TCR variable regions was done by 5' RACE PCR using constant-region reverse primers, and this step was followed by semi-nested PCR with Nested Universal Primer A. The ReliaPrep RNA Cell Miniprep System was used to extract total RNA, which was then reverse transcribed into 5'RACE-ready cDNA with the SMARTer RACE 5'/3' Kit. Full-length TCR alpha and beta libraries were barcoded with multiplex adaptors and sequenced on an Illumina MiSeq. The study's processing was this. For each of nine subset-tissue groups, sequencing data from the five patients were pooled, and the groups were then compared using unsupervised clustering of TCR gene usage. The Morisita-Horn index, with shared sequences weighted by their contribution to each repertoire, was used to calculate repertoire similarity. The raw public reads went through TCRdb reprocessing: fastp at Q25, MiXCR clone calling, in-frame beta chains kept. Duplicate CDR3 protein sequences are folded into a single record with the most common DNA and genes. The V and J calls here are based on TCRdb, not the publication. The sample table holds 35,000 to 50,000 distinct CDR3 sequences, of which 22% were seen once. The ten most abundant clones make up about 4.5% of the sample.

The paper's findings and limits, for the study overall: The larger-cohort validation was restricted to a single TCR beta V-J rearrangement rather than whole repertoires. The TCR alpha and beta sequences of tumor-infiltrating Tregs showed the greatest overlap with tumor naive CD4+ T cells, followed by blood naive CD4+ T cells. In terms of TCR gene usage, tumor memory CD4+ T cells clustered together with blood and lymph node memory CD4+ cells, as well as with lymph node naive CD4+ cells.

Material for sequencing was Tregs sorted from a lymph node. This clonotype originated in a female donor with breast cancer. The V and J segments used are TRBV5-5 and TRBJ2-7; 9 middle bases align to TRBD1. The CDR3 region: CASSFGQGSYEQYF. Read as DNA, the sequence is TGTGCCAGCAGCTTCGGACAGGGGTCCTACGAGCAGTACTTC.